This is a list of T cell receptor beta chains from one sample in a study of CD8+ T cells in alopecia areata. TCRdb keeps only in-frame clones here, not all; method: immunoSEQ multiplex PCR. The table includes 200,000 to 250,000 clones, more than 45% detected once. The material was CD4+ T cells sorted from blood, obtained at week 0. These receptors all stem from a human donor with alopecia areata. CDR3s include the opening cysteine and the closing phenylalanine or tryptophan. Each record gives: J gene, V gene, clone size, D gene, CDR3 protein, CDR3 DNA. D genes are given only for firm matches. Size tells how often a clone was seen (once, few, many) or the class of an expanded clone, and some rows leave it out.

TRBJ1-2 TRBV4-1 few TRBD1 CASSYRTGAFYGYTF TGCGCCAGCAGCTACCGGACAGGGGCCTTCTATGGCTACACCTTC
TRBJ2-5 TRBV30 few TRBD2 CAWRLGLAGKETQYF TGTGCCTGGAGGTTGGGACTAGCGGGAAAGGAGACCCAGTACTTC
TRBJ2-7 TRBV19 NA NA CASSGGVSYEQYF TGTGCCAGTAGCGGTGGGGTCTCCTACGAGCAGTACTTC
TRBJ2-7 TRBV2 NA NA CASRAGSSIPEQYF TGTGCCAGCAGGGCCGGAAGCTCCATTCCCGAGCAGTACTTC
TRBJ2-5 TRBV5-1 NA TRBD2 CASSSGTSGSGETQYF TGCGCCAGCAGCTCGGGGACTAGCGGGTCAGGAGAGACCCAGTACTTC
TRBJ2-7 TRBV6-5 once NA CASSYGGISTYEQYF TGTGCCAGCAGTTATGGCGGAATCTCTACCTACGAGCAGTACTTC
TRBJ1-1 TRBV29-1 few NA CIFSNMNTEAFF TGCATCTTCAGTAACATGAACACTGAAGCTTTCTTT
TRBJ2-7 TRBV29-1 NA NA CSVVGGTGSYEQYF TGCAGCGTTGTGGGGGGTACAGGGAGCTACGAGCAGTACTTC
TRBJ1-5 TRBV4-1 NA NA CASSRQGTNQPQHF TGCGCCAGCAGCCGTCAGGGGACGAATCAGCCCCAGCATTTT
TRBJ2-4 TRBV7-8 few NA CASSPPRGGIAKNIQYF TGTGCCAGCAGCCCCCCGAGGGGTGGGATAGCCAAAAACATTCAGTACTTC
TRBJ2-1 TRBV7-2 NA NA CASSPHGDNEQFF TGTGCCAGCAGCCCCCACGGGGACAATGAGCAGTTCTTC
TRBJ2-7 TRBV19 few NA CASSRRGTDEQYF TGTGCCAGTAGTAGGAGGGGGACGGACGAGCAGTACTTC
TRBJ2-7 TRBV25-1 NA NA CASSWVGPTKYEQYF TGTGCCAGCAGTTGGGTGGGGCCGACCAAGTACGAGCAGTACTTC
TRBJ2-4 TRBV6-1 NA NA CASSEAWSAKNIQYF TGTGCCAGCAGTGAAGCCTGGTCAGCCAAAAACATTCAGTACTTC
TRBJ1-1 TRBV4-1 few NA CASRGILKNTEAFF TGCGCCAGCAGAGGTATCCTCAAGAACACTGAAGCTTTCTTT
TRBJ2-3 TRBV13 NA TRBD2 CASSFVLAGDDTQYF TGTGCCAGCAGCTTCGTCCTAGCGGGGGACGATACGCAGTATTTT
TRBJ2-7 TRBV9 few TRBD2 CASSVGGSLDEQYF TGTGCCAGCAGCGTAGGCGGGAGTCTGGACGAGCAGTACTTC
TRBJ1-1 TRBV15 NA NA CATSRDTFGASNTEAFF TGTGCCACCAGCAGAGATACATTCGGGGCTTCGAACACTGAAGCTTTCTTT
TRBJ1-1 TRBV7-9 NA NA CASSLGANTEAFF TGTGCCAGCAGCTTAGGGGCTAACACTGAAGCTTTCTTT
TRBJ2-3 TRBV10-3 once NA CATASTDTQYF TGTGCCACCGCGAGCACAGATACGCAGTATTTT
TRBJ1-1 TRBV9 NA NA CASSVGTSTEAFF TGTGCCAGCAGCGTAGGGACGAGCACTGAAGCTTTCTTT
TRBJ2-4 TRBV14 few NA CASSPRQTSTGQNIQYF TGTGCCAGCAGCCCAAGACAGACCAGCACAGGCCAAAACATTCAGTACTTC
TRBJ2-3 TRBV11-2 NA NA CASSSASGLGTDTQYF TGTGCCAGCAGCTCCGCTAGTGGTTTAGGCACAGATACGCAGTATTTT
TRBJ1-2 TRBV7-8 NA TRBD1 CASSRRQGIDGYTF TGTGCCAGCAGCCGACGACAGGGCATAGATGGCTACACCTTC
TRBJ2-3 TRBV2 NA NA CASSVSLRADTQYF TGTGCCAGCAGTGTGTCTCTTCGGGCAGATACGCAGTATTTT
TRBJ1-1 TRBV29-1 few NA CSVEGPNTEAFF TGCAGCGTTGAAGGACCGAACACTGAAGCTTTCTTT
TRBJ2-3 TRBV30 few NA CAWTGGSDTQYF TGTGCCTGGACGGGGGGCTCTGATACGCAGTATTTT
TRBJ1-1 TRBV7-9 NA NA CASSLSWSGDEAFF TGTGCCAGCAGCTTAAGCTGGTCAGGGGATGAAGCTTTCTTT
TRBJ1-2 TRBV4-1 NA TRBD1 CASSQVPKTGNYGYTF TGCGCCAGCAGCCAAGTCCCAAAGACAGGGAACTATGGCTACACCTTC
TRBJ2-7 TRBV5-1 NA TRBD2 CASSSGTSDYEQYF TGCGCCAGCAGTTCCGGGACTAGTGATTACGAGCAGTACTTC
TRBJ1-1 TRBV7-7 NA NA CAIMRKSEAFF TGTGCCATAATGAGAAAATCTGAAGCTTTCTTT
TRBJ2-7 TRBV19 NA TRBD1 CASRKPGQGAEEQYF TGTGCCAGTAGAAAGCCGGGACAGGGGGCGGAGGAGCAGTACTTC
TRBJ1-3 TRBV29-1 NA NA CSARDTGNTIYF TGCAGCGCACGGGACACTGGAAACACCATATATTTT
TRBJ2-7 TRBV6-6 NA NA CASTQGGYRYEQYF TGTGCCAGCACCCAGGGTGGCTATCGTTACGAGCAGTACTTC
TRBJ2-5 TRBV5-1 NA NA CASSLEGYQETQYF TGCGCCAGCAGCTTGGAGGGGTACCAAGAGACCCAGTACTTC
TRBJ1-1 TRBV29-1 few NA CSVAPRETHTEAFF TGCAGCGTCGCCCCGAGAGAGACACACACTGAAGCTTTCTTT
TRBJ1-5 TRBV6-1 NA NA CASSEDRVQPQHF TGTGCCAGCAGTGAAGACAGGGTTCAGCCCCAGCATTTT
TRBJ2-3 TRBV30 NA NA CAWSVRGGGLDTQYF TGTGCCTGGAGTGTACGGGGCGGAGGGCTAGATACGCAGTATTTT
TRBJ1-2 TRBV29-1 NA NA CSVGDSNYGYTF TGCAGCGTCGGTGACAGTAACTATGGCTACACCTTC
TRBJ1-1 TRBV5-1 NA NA CASSLDPNTEAFF TGCGCCAGCAGCCTGGACCCGAACACTGAAGCTTTCTTT
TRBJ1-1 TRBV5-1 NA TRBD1 CASSKGQEHTEAFF TGCGCCAGCAGCAAGGGACAGGAGCACACTGAAGCTTTCTTT
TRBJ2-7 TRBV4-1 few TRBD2 CASSLSGSFSYEQYF TGCGCCAGCAGCCTTAGCGGGAGTTTTAGTTACGAGCAGTACTTC
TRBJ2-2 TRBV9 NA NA CASSVDLSGELFF TGTGCCAGCAGCGTAGATCTGTCCGGGGAGCTGTTTTTT
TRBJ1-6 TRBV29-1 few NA CSVREGNSPLHF TGCAGCGTCAGGGAGGGGAATTCACCCCTCCACTTT
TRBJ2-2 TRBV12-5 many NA CASGLDLRTGELFF TGTGCTAGTGGTTTGGACCTCAGGACCGGGGAGCTGTTTTTT
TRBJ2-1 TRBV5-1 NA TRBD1 CASRIRTGYNEQFF TGCGCCAGCAGAATACGGACAGGATACAATGAGCAGTTCTTC
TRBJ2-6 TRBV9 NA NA CASSVLPSGANVLTF TGTGCCAGCAGCGTACTACCTTCCGGTGCCAACGTCCTGACTTTC
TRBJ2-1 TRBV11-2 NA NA CASSLALYNEQFF TGTGCCAGCAGCTTAGCCCTTTACAATGAGCAGTTCTTC
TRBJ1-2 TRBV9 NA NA CASSVANYGYTF TGTGCCAGCAGCGTAGCTAACTATGGCTACACCTTC
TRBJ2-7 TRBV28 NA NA CASSLSETYEQYF TGTGCCAGCAGTTTATCAGAGACCTACGAGCAGTACTTC
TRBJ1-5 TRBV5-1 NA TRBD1 CASSLDNTGDQPQHF TGCGCCAGCAGCTTGGATAATACAGGGGATCAGCCCCAGCATTTT
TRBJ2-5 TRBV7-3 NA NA CASSPGSFSETQYF TGTGCCAGCAGCCCCGGGAGTTTCTCAGAGACCCAGTACTTC
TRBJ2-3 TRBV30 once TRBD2 CAWSVLAGAGDTQYF TGTGCCTGGAGTGTACTAGCGGGAGCGGGAGATACGCAGTATTTT
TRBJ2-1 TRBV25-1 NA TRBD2 CASSGAGTSGMGEQFF TGTGCCAGCAGTGGAGCCGGGACTAGCGGGATGGGTGAGCAGTTCTTC